This T cell receptor beta chain was sequenced for a study of metastatic and nonmetastatic thyroid tumors. Study background: It was across blood and tumor or nodule tissue from malignant and benign thyroid patients that repertoires were compared.

This clone was counted ten times or more. Its target is not known. General study points: In both blood and tumor samples, TCR beta diversity was reported significantly higher for malignant than benign nodules.

In the study's own analysis: For papillary thyroid cancer, a distant-metastasis classifier was constructed from CDR3 differences observed across clinicopathological groups. TCRdb reanalyzed the PCR reads with MiXCR. TCRdb, not the original authors, processed these V and J calls. This sample has around 34,000 clones, with roughly 21% found just once. All patients reached thyroid surgery having received no treatment beforehand. The sample taken for sequencing was blood. The clonotype originates from a female donor with papillary thyroid cancer or a benign thyroid nodule (not recorded which). Some clones in this sample may be carry-over from other donors' samples.

In DNA form, the CDR3 reads TGTGCCAGCAGTATGACCGTGAACACTGAAGCTTTCTTT. It is translated as CASSMTVNTEAFF. V is TRBV6-1 and J is TRBJ1-1; D remains ambiguous. Germline values: CDR1 MNHNS, CDR2 SASEGT. V shed 5 bases and J shed 0 bases, with 7 bases lying between them. The CDR3 is made up of 13 amino acids.